The 31 T cell receptor beta chains reported below all come from one sample, sequenced in a study of CD8 T cells in ankylosing spondylitis. Regarding the study as a whole: Within ankylosing spondylitis blood, a TCR beta motif made up of eight or nine highly homologous variants appeared to be characteristic.

One entry per CDR3 protein results from TCRdb running MiXCR on the 5' RACE reads. The sample includes a few hundred thousand distinct CDR3 sequences, 20% to 25% of them seen just once. No antigens are known for them. Source material: blood, either unsorted or a sorted T cell fraction (not recorded which). These receptors were taken from a male donor with ankylosing spondylitis.

The chain joins TRBV29-1 to TRBJ1-4, with 9 bases matching TRBD1. Per germline, CDR1 SQVTM and CDR2 ANQGSEA. V dropped 5 bases and J dropped 5; count of bases not matched to a gene: 3. The CDR3 sequence is 13 residues long. The CDR3 here is CSVTGQGNEKLFF. In DNA form, the CDR3 reads TGCAGCGTTACGGGACAGGGAAATGAAAAACTGTTTTTT.

This clonotype was picked up a small number of times. This sequence joins TRBV7-9 and TRBJ2-7; TRBD1 aligns across 10 bases. The germline gives CDR1 SEHNR, CDR2 FQNEAQ (reference sequence). V trimming: 2 bases; J trimming: 3 bases; junction bases outside the gene matches: 7. The CDR3 extends over 16 amino acids. CDR3 loop: CASSLSFRDRGYEQYF. The CDR3 region has the DNA TGTGCCAGCAGCTTATCCTTCCGGGACAGGGGCTACGAGCAGTACTTC.

This clonotype was counted only a few times. This rearrangement joins TRBV7-3 to TRBJ1-5; D is unresolved. Germline V gene sequence: CDR1 SGHTA, CDR2 FQGTGA. The CDR3 is 14 residues long. Trimming took 3 bases from V and 2 from J, leaving 8 bases between them. CDR3 region: CASSFSRGNQPQHF. Written as DNA, the CDR3 is TGTGCCAGCAGCTTTTCAAGAGGCAATCAGCCCCAGCATTTT. The full variable domain, in which reference TRBV7-3 and TRBJ1-5 provide the parts outside the CDR3, is GAGVSQTPSNKVTEKGKYVELRCDPISGHTALYWYRQSLGQGPEFLIYFQGTGAADDSGLPNDRFFAVRPEGSVSTLKIQRTERGDSAVYLCASSFSRGNQPQHFGDGTRLSIL.

The chain joins TRBV28 to TRBJ2-1, with 7 bases fitting TRBD2. Germline CDR1 reads MDHEN; CDR2 reads SYDVKM. Unmatched junction bases numbered 4, after V lost 2 bases and J lost 0 bases. The CDR3 length is 16 residues. CDR3: CASSLLRLASYNEQFF. Here the CDR3 DNA reads TGTGCCAGCAGTTTACTTCGACTAGCCTCCTACAATGAGCAGTTCTTC.

This clonotype was counted only a few times. This chain connects TRBV20-1 to TRBJ2-4, with a weak D call TRBD2 (6 bases). This CDR3 has 14 residues. Germline CDR1 reads DFQATT; CDR2 reads SNEGSKA (reference sequence). The ends were cut back, 6 bases at V and 2 bases at J, with 14 bases in the middle. The CDR3 nucleotides read TGCAGTGCACAAAAGACTAGAACCAAAAACATTCAGTACTTC. Protein: CSAQKTRTKNIQYF.

This clonotype was found a few times. The chain has TRBV28 and TRBJ2-7, with 7 bases matching TRBD1. V gave up 9 bases and J gave up 2 bases; unmatched junction bases: 10. CDR1 is MDHEN and CDR2 is SYDVKM in the germline V gene. The CDR3 has 14 amino acids. The CDR3 sequence: CASRERDRAYEQYF. As DNA, the CDR3 is TGTGCCAGTAGAGAACGGGACAGAGCCTACGAGCAGTACTTC.

This clonotype was recorded a few times. As DNA, the CDR3 is TGTGCCAGCAGCGTAGCGGGACCCAGGGATACTGAAGCTTTCTTT. Protein product: CASSVAGPRDTEAFF. The V and J genes are TRBV9 and TRBJ1-1; D is perhaps TRBD1 (5 bases). CDR3 size: 15 residues. Deletions cut 0 bases from V and 5 bases from J, with 14 bases between. The germline V gene encodes CDR1 SGDLS and CDR2 YYNGEE.

The table lists this clonotype with a few counts. One end of the junction does not line up with germline, which may come from a read error. CDR3 nucleotides: TGTGCCAGCAGCCAACATCCCACTGGATCTGGAAGCACCATATATTTT. It translates to CASSQHPTGSGSTIYF. This chain joins TRBV14 and TRBJ1-3; D is ambiguous. This CDR3 comprises 16 residues. Germline CDR1 and CDR2: SGHDN and FVKESK.

V usage is TRBV14 and J usage is TRBJ1-6; possible D gene TRBD1, 5 bases. Trimming took off 1 base at V and 8 bases at J, with 12 bases between the two ends. The CDR3 contains 15 residues. Germline assignment: CDR1 SGHDN and CDR2 FVKESK. The CDR3 nucleotides are TGTGCCAGCAGCCAAGTGCAGGGAGGGCATTCACCCCTCCACTTT. Protein: CASSQVQGGHSPLHF.

This chain links TRBV18 with TRBJ2-7; 8 bases match TRBD2. There are 16 residues in the CDR3. Trimming at V came to 2 bases and at J to 4 bases, leaving 10 bases not matched to a gene. In germline, CDR1 is KGHSH, CDR2 LQKENI. CDR3 DNA sequence: TGTGCCAGCTCACCAACCCCTACTAGCGGCAAATACGAGCAGTACTTC. As protein: CASSPTPTSGKYEQYF.

This clonotype was seen a few times. This sequence joins TRBV5-1 and TRBJ1-2; the D gene is possibly TRBD1 (5 bases). This CDR3 spans 13 amino acids. V lost 4 bases, J lost 4 bases, and 11 bases lay in between. In germline, CDR1 is SGHRS, CDR2 YFSETQ. Here the CDR3 DNA reads TGCGCCAGCAGCGGGCAGGGCGGCTATGGCTACACCTTC. Amino acids: CASSGQGGYGYTF.

In its sample, this clonotype was seen many times. The chain is built from TRBV3-1 and TRBJ2-1, with a weak D call TRBD1 (6 bases). CDR1 is LGHDT, CDR2 YNNKEL, per germline (reference sequence). V lost 6 bases and J lost 4, with 10 bases in between. There are 13 residues in the CDR3. The CDR3 sequence is CASSQGSYNEQFF. The CDR3 DNA sequence: TGTGCCAGCAGTCAGGGGTCGTACAATGAGCAGTTCTTC.

This clonotype was seen just once. DNA for the CDR3: TGCGCCAGCAGCTTGGCTATGGCAGGGAGGGTCTATGGCTACACCTTC. Translating it yields CASSLAMAGRVYGYTF. J is TRBJ1-2 and V is TRBV5-1, with D possibly matching TRBD1 (5 bases). Germline CDR1 SGHRS, CDR2 YFSETQ. This CDR3 is built from 16 residues. The V end lost 0 bases, the J end lost 4 bases, and 16 bases lay between the germline ends.

This chain connects TRBV5-1 to TRBJ2-2, with 10 bases lining up with TRBD2. CDR1 and CDR2 (germline): SGHRS, YFSETQ. Trimming took 7 bases from V and 7 from J; bases not matched to a gene: 16. The CDR3 sequence is 17 residues long. CDR3 residues: CASESGTSVGVGGELFF. The CDR3 DNA reads as TGCGCCAGCGAATCCGGGACTAGCGTTGGGGTCGGCGGGGAGCTGTTTTTT.

This clonotype was counted many times. This rearrangement joins TRBV7-2 to TRBJ2-3, with 9 nucleotides matching TRBD2. Losses at the gene ends were 3 bases for V and 6 bases for J; bases not matched to a gene: 7. CDR3 length: 15 amino acids. The germline gives CDR1 SGHTA, CDR2 FQGNSA. The CDR3 coding sequence is TGTGCCAGCAGCTTCCGTAGCGGGAGCTCCGATACGCAGTATTTT. Its protein product is CASSFRSGSSDTQYF.

This rearrangement joins TRBV29-1 to TRBJ1-5; TRBD1 matches 7 bases. V dropped 7 bases and J dropped 4; count of bases not matched to a gene: 13. The germline CDR1 and CDR2 sequences are SQVTM and ANQGSEA. The CDR3 loop spans 15 amino acids. CDR3 bases: TGCAGCGCTTCCACGGGACAGTCTCGAAATCAGCCCCAGCATTTT. Its translation is CSASTGQSRNQPQHF.

In its sample, this clonotype was seen many times. The chain employs TRBV12-3 or TRBV12-4 and TRBJ2-7; 9 positions agree with TRBD1. V gave up 6 bases and J gave up 1 base; unmatched junction bases: 10. CDR3 size: 16 residues. The CDR3 protein is CASRPNRDRVSYEQYF. The CDR3 DNA reads as TGTGCCAGCAGACCAAACCGGGACAGGGTATCCTACGAGCAGTACTTC.

This clonotype was picked up a small number of times. The rearrangement links TRBV7-2 to TRBJ1-1; possibly TRBD1 for D (5 bases). Per germline, CDR1 SGHTA and CDR2 FQGNSA. This CDR3 has 15 residues. V was cut by 5 bases and J by 8 bases, with 21 bases left in between. The CDR3 coding sequence is TGTGCCAGCAGCCGCTCCGGGACGGGGAAGATGGAAGCTTTCTTT. Residues: CASSRSGTGKMEAFF.

There are many counts of this clonotype. The germline gene is not matched at one end of the junction; a read error may be the cause. The chain links TRBV5-1 to TRBJ1-5; TRBD1 agrees at 7 bases. The length of the CDR3 is 14 residues. In germline, CDR1 is SGHRS, CDR2 YFSETQ. DNA for the CDR3: TGTGCCAGCAGCTTGGGACAGAGCAATCAGCCCCAGCATTTT. Protein: CASSLGQSNQPQHF.

This clonotype has only a few counts. The chain is built from TRBV7-9 and TRBJ1-1; no definite D call. The length of the CDR3 is 13 residues. Germline V gives CDR1 SEHNR, CDR2 FQNEAQ (reference sequence). Between the trimmed V and J ends, which lost 5 bases and 2 bases, there was a span of 9 bases. The CDR3 DNA follows: TGTGCCAGCAGCACCGGAAAAAACACTGAAGCTTTCTTT. Its translation is CASSTGKNTEAFF. The variable domain in full, completed from reference TRBV7-9 and TRBJ1-1, reads DTGVSQNPRHKITKRGQNVTFRCDPISEHNRLYWYRQTLGQGPEFLTYFQNEAQLEKSRLLSDRFSAERPKGSFSTLEIQRTEQGDSAMYLCASSTGKNTEAFFGQGTRLTVV.

This clonotype was seen ten or more times. The rearrangement uses TRBV4-3 and TRBJ2-7; 8 bases line up with TRBD1. Losses at the gene ends were 4 bases for V and 2 bases for J; bases not matched to a gene: 19. The germline gives CDR1 LGHNA, CDR2 YSLEER. The CDR3 runs to 19 residues. The CDR3 DNA is TGCGCCAGCAGCCTCGGGGTGGACAGGGTCGGAACACTTCCCTACGAGCAGTACTTC. It encodes CASSLGVDRVGTLPYEQYF.

This clonotype was picked up a small number of times. This sequence joins TRBV3-1 and TRBJ1-2, with a possible D match to TRBD1 (5 bases). The CDR3 loop spans 13 amino acids. Germline V lookup: CDR1 LGHDT, CDR2 YNNKEL (reference sequence). V was trimmed by 1 base and J by 2 bases, leaving 5 bases between them. Here the CDR3 DNA reads TGTGCCAGCAGCCAAGGGGACAACTATGGCTACACCTTC. This gives the protein CASSQGDNYGYTF.

The sample holds a few counts of this clonotype. This sequence joins TRBV7-2 and TRBJ2-3; no firm D call. V was pared by 7 bases and J by 0 bases, with 11 bases between. CDR3 size: 14 residues. Germline CDR1 is SGHTA and CDR2 is FQGNSA. CDR3 in amino acids: CASTPGWSTDTQYF. The CDR3 DNA reads as TGTGCCAGCACCCCGGGCTGGAGCACAGATACGCAGTATTTT.

In this sample, this clonotype turned up a few times. The chain carries TRBV25-1 and TRBJ1-6; a possible D gene is TRBD1 (6 bases). Germline assignment: CDR1 MGHDK and CDR2 SYGVNS. With 4 bases removed from V and 9 bases from J, the gap between germline ends came to 13 bases. The CDR3 runs to 14 residues. The CDR3 DNA is TGTGCCAGCAGTGCTCCAGGGGAGAGTTCACCCCTCCACTTT. Translated: CASSAPGESSPLHF.

V usage is TRBV29-1 and J usage is TRBJ2-3; 9 bases line up with TRBD2. Germline CDR1 reads SQVTM; CDR2 reads ANQGSEA. Unmatched junction bases numbered 7, after V lost 3 bases and J lost 6 bases. This CDR3 comprises 14 residues. The CDR3 is CSVDVAGALDTQYF. DNA for the CDR3: TGCAGCGTTGACGTAGCGGGAGCGTTGGATACGCAGTATTTT.

This clonotype appeared a few times. The gene calls are TRBV2 and TRBJ2-1; D may be TRBD1 or TRBD2 (6 bases each). The CDR3 is 15 amino acids. Germline V lookup: CDR1 SNHLY, CDR2 FYNNEI. Trimming stripped 6 bases from V and 5 bases from J, with 17 bases between. The CDR3 DNA reads TGTGCCAGCAGATTAGGGGGGCGGCAGGACAATGAGCAGTTCTTC. As protein: CASRLGGRQDNEQFF.

The rearrangement joins TRBV20-1 to TRBJ2-3; D might be TRBD2 (6 bases). CDR1 is DFQATT, CDR2 SNEGSKA, per germline (reference sequence). With 6 bases removed from V and 2 bases from J, the gap between germline ends came to 18 bases. This CDR3 contains 15 residues. CDR3 nucleotides: TGCAGTGCCCAGCGGCAGCGGGCCCCCACAGATACGCAGTATTTT. It is translated as CSAQRQRAPTDTQYF.

This clonotype was picked up many times. This rearrangement joins TRBV10-3 to TRBJ2-3, with 7 bases lining up with TRBD2. This CDR3 is 14 amino acids long. Per germline, CDR1 ENHRY and CDR2 SYGVKD. V lost 6 bases and J lost 6; bases outside the gene matches: 9. DNA of the CDR3: TGTGCCATCAGGGATACTAGCGATTTGGATACGCAGTATTTT. It codes for CAIRDTSDLDTQYF.

This clonotype was observed a few times. This sequence joins TRBV20-1 and TRBJ2-1; 9 bases fit TRBD2. From germline, CDR1 is DFQATT and CDR2 SNEGSKA (reference sequence). J lost 0 bases, V lost 5 bases, and 2 bases had no gene match. The CDR3 sequence is 14 residues long. Here the CDR3 DNA reads TGCAGTGCTCTAGCGGGGAGCTCCTACAATGAGCAGTTCTTC. It is translated as CSALAGSSYNEQFF.

This clonotype came up a few times. V and J are TRBV7-9 and TRBJ1-2; unclear D gene. Germline V gene lookup returns CDR1 SEHNR and CDR2 FQNEAQ (reference sequence). The CDR3 runs 13 residues. V lost 5 bases and J lost 6, with 13 bases in between. CDR3 bases: TGTGCCAGCAGCCCTGGACCTAGGGATGGCTACACCTTC. Amino acid sequence: CASSPGPRDGYTF.

This clonotype was seen only once. The chain couples TRBV27 to TRBJ2-1; 12 bases are a match to TRBD2. From germline, CDR1 is MNHEY and CDR2 SMNVEV (reference sequence). CDR3 size: 15 residues. J gave up 7 bases and V 2 bases, and 3 bases lay outside the gene matches. The CDR3 loop is CASSLSTSGRNEQFF. Written as DNA, the CDR3 is TGTGCCAGCAGTTTAAGTACTAGCGGGAGGAATGAGCAGTTCTTC.